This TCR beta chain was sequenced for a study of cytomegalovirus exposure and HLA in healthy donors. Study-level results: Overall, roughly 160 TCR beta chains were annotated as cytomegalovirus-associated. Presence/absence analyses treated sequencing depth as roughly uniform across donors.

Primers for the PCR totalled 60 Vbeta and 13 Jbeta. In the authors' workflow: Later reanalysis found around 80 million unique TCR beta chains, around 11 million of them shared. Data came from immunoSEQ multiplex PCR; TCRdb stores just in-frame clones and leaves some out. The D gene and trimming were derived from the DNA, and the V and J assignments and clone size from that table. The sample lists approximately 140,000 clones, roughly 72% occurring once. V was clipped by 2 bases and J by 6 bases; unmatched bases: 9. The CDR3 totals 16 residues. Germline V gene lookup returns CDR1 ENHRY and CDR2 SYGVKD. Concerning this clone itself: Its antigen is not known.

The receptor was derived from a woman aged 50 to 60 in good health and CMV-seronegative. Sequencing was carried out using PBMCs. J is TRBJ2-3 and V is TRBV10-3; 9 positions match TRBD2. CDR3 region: CAISEPGLADVDTQYF. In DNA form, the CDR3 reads TGTGCCATCAGTGAGCCGGGACTAGCAGATGTGGATACGCAGTATTTT.